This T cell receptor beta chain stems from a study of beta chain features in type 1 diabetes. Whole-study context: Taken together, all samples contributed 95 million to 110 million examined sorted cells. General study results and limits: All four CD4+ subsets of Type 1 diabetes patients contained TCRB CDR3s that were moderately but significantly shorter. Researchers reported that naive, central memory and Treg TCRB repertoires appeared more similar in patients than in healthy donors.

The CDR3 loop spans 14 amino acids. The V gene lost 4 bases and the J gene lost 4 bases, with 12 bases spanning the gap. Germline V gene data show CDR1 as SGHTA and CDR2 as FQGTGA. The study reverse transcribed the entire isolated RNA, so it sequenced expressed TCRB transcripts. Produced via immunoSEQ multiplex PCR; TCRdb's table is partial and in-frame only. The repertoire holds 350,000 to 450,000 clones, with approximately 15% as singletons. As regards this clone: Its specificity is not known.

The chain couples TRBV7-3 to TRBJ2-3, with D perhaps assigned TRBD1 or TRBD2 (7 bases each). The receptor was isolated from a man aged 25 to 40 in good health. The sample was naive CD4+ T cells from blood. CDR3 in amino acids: CASSSTGRADTQYF. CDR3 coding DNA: TGTGCCAGCAGCTCGACAGGGAGGGCAGATACGCAGTATTTT.